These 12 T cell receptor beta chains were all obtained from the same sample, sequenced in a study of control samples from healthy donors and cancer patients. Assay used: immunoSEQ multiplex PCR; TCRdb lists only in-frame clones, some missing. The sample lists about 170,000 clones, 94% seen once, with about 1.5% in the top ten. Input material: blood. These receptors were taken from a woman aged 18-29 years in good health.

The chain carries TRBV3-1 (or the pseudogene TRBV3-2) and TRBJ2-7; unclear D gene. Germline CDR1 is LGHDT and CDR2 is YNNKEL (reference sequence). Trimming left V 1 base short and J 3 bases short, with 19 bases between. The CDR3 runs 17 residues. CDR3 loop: CASSQGTRPYGGYEQYF. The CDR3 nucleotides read TGTGCCAGCAGCCAAGGTACCCGGCCATACGGCGGCTACGAGCAGTACTTC.

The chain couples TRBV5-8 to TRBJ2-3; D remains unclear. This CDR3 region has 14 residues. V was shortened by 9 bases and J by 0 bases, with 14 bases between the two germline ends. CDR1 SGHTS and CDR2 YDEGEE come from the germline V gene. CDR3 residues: CATRNEMSTDTQYF. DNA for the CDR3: TGTGCCACCAGGAACGAGATGAGCACAGATACGCAGTATTTT.

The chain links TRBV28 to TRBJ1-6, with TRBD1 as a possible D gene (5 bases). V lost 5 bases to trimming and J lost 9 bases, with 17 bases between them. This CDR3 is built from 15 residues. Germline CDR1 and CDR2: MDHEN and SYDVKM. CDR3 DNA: TGTGCCAGCAGTCTCACGGCCCAGGGAGTTTCACCCCTCCACTTT. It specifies CASSLTAQGVSPLHF. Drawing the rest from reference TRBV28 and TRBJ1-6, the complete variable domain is DVKVTQSSRYLVKRTGEKVFLECVQDMDHENMFWYRQDPGLGLRLIYFSYDVKMKEKGDIPEGYSVSREKKERFSLILESASTNQTSMYLCASSLTAQGVSPLHFGNGTRLTVT.

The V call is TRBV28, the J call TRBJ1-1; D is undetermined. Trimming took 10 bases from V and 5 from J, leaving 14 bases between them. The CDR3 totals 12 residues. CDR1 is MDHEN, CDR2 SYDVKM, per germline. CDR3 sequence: CAIQEGRTEAFF. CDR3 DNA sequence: TGTGCCATTCAGGAGGGTCGGACTGAAGCTTTCTTT.

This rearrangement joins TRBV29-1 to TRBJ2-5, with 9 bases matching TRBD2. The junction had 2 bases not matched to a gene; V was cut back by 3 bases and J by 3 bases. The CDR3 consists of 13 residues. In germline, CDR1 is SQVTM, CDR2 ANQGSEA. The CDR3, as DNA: TGCAGCGTTGAGACTAGCGGAGAAGAGACCCAGTACTTC. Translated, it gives CSVETSGEETQYF.

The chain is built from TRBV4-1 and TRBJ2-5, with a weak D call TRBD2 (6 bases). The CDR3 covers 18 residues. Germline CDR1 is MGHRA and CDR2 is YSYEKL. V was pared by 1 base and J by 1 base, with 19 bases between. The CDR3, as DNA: TGCGCCAGCAGCCAAGCGTTTACGGGGGTGGGCGCCCAAGAGACCCAGTACTTC. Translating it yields CASSQAFTGVGAQETQYF.

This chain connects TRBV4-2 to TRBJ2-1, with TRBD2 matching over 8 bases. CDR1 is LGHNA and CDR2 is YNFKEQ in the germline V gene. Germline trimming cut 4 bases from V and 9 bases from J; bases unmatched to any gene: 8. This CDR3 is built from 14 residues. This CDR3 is CASSRIGRGGEQFF. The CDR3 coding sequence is TGTGCCAGCAGCCGAATCGGGAGGGGCGGTGAGCAGTTCTTC.

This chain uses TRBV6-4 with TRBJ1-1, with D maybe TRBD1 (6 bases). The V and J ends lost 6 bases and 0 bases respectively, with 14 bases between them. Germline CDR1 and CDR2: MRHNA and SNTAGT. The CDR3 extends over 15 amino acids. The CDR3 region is CASRLEDRVNTEAFF. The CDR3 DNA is TGTGCCAGCAGACTCGAGGACAGAGTGAACACTGAAGCTTTCTTT.

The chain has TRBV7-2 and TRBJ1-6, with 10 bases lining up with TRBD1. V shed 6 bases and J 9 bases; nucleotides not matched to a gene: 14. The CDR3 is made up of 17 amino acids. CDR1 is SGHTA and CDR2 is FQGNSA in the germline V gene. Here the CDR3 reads CASSHPGRDRGLSPLHF. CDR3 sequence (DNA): TGTGCCAGCAGTCACCCGGGTCGGGACAGGGGACTTTCACCCCTCCACTTT.

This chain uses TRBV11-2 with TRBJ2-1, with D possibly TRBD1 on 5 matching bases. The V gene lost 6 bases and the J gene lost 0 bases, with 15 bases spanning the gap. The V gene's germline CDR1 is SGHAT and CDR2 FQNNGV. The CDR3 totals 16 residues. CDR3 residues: CASSLGQASSYNEQFF. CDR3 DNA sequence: TGTGCCAGCAGTTTGGGGCAGGCGAGCTCCTACAATGAGCAGTTCTTC.

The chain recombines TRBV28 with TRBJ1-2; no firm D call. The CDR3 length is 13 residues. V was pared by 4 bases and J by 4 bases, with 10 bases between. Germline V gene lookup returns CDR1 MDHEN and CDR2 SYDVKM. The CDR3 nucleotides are TGTGCCAGCAGTTCTGGCGGATCCTATGGCTACACCTTC. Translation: CASSSGGSYGYTF.

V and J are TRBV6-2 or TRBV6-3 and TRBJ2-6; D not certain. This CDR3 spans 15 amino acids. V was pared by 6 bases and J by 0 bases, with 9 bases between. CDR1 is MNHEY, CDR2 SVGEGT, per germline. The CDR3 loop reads CASSGLGSGANVLTF. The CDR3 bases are TGTGCCAGCAGCGGCCTTGGCTCTGGGGCCAACGTCCTGACTTTC.